The sequence of this TCR beta chain was determined in a study of OX40 agonist ivuxolimab in advanced cancers. The data were produced by immunoSEQ multiplex PCR, yet TCRdb's version contains in-frame clones alone and is incomplete. The data contain tens of thousands of clones, 85% to 95% of them singletons. Germline CDR1 and CDR2: MNHNS and SASEGT. Trimming removed 7 bases at V and 5 bases at J, with 17 bases between. The CDR3 covers 14 residues. The table lists this clone with a count of one. The receptor's source is an adult with an advanced solid tumor such as melanoma, head and neck, liver or kidney cancer. This sequence joins TRBV6-1 and TRBJ2-5, with D possibly matching TRBD2 (5 bases). This specimen was CD4+ or CD8+ T cells sorted from blood, taken in a trial of the OX40 agonist ivuxolimab. The CDR3 sequence is CASNYEGIRETQYF. CDR3 sequence (DNA): TGTGCCAGCAACTATGAGGGAATCCGGGAGACCCAGTACTTC.